The rows below give T cell receptor beta chains drawn from one sample of a study of human T cells and chemical hapten exposure. TCRdb re-called the RACE reads through MiXCR, storing one row per CDR3 protein. Among about 74,000 distinct CDR3 sequences listed, 14% were seen once. Sequenced material: whole blood, taken in connection with sensitization to the hapten diphenylcyclopropenone (DPC). The origin of the receptors is a woman in her fifties or sixties with alopecia areata. Some clones in this sample may be carry-over from other donors' samples. CDR3s include the opening cysteine and the closing phenylalanine or tryptophan. The D gene is left open where the match is weak. Size is stated for part of the rows, as once, few or many counts, or as a class when the clone is expanded.

d_call: -
v_call: TRBV2
j_call: TRBJ2-2
clone_size: -
cdr3_nt: TGTGCCAGCACAGTCACGGGGGCCCACACCGGGGAGCTGTTTTTT
cdr3_aa: CASTVTGAHTGELFF

d_call: TRBD1
v_call: TRBV5-1
j_call: TRBJ1-4
clone_size: few
cdr3_nt: TGCGCCAGCCGGACCGGGACAGGCAATGAAAAACTGTTTTTT
cdr3_aa: CASRTGTGNEKLFF

d_call: TRBD2
v_call: TRBV11-2
j_call: TRBJ2-7
clone_size: few
cdr3_nt: TGTGCCAGCAGCACCCGGACTAGCGGGAGCGGCGAGCAGTACTTC
cdr3_aa: CASSTRTSGSGEQYF

d_call: TRBD1
v_call: TRBV6-1
j_call: TRBJ2-3
clone_size: -
cdr3_nt: TGTGCCAGCAGTGAATTCTTCAGGACAGGGGTACGCTTT
cdr3_aa: CASSEFFRTGVRF

d_call: TRBD2
v_call: TRBV12-3/TRBV12-4
j_call: TRBJ2-7
clone_size: -
cdr3_nt: TGTGCCAGCAGTCATCCGGGACTAGGGTACGAGCAGTACTTC
cdr3_aa: CASSHPGLGYEQYF

d_call: TRBD1
v_call: TRBV28
j_call: TRBJ2-6
clone_size: many
cdr3_nt: TGTGCCAGCAACAGGGGACAATCTGGGGCCAACGTCCTGACTTTC
cdr3_aa: CASNRGQSGANVLTF

d_call: -
v_call: TRBV5-4
j_call: TRBJ1-1
clone_size: few
cdr3_nt: TGTGCCAGCAAGGATGGCGGAGGAGTCCCTGAAGCTTTCTTT
cdr3_aa: CASKDGGGVPEAFF

d_call: -
v_call: TRBV28
j_call: TRBJ1-5
clone_size: many
cdr3_nt: TGTGCCACCATGAGGCCGGGGGGCAATCAGCCCCAGCATTTT
cdr3_aa: CATMRPGGNQPQHF

d_call: -
v_call: TRBV11-2
j_call: TRBJ2-1
clone_size: few
cdr3_nt: TGTGCCAGCAGCTTTGAGGGGCCCCCTTGGCGGAATGAGCAGTTCTTC
cdr3_aa: CASSFEGPPWRNEQFF

d_call: -
v_call: TRBV20-1
j_call: TRBJ1-6
clone_size: few
cdr3_nt: TGCAGTGCCAGGGGTGGGACGGGTTCACCCCTCCACTTT
cdr3_aa: CSARGGTGSPLHF

d_call: -
v_call: TRBV7-9
j_call: TRBJ2-4
clone_size: -
cdr3_nt: TGTGCCAGCAGTTGGGACAAACTAGCCAAAAACATTCAGTACTTC
cdr3_aa: CASSWDKLAKNIQYF

d_call: -
v_call: TRBV12-3/TRBV12-4
j_call: TRBJ1-5
clone_size: -
cdr3_nt: TGTGCCAGCAGCATCTTGGGGGGCAATCAGCCCCAGCATTTT
cdr3_aa: CASSILGGNQPQHF